The TCR beta chain under discussion was sequenced for a study of PD-1 blockade in classical Hodgkin lymphoma. Whole-study context: Nivolumab dosed at 3 mg/kg went to patients intravenously every 2 weeks.

Study findings and constraints: Whatever underlies the repertoire differences (possibly disease activity or prior therapy) remains undefined. Patients were excluded if nivolumab began under 1 year after ASCT (the autologous transplant).

Time point given: cycle 4 day 1 (C4D1), after about 6 weeks of nivolumab. Relapse after autologous stem cell transplantation occurred in every patient, and brentuximab vedotin exposure varied. Patients had relapsed/refractory classical Hodgkin lymphoma with complete response, partial response or progressive disease as best response. Sequencing was performed with immunoSEQ multiplex PCR; in TCRdb, only in-frame clones are kept and a portion is missing. The repertoire consists of roughly 28,000 clones, with almost 85% occurring once and the leading ten covering under 20%. With respect to this clone: Its antigen is currently unknown.

Sequences were derived from peripheral blood mononuclear cells (PBMCs), sampled before the fourth cycle of nivolumab. The sequence was collected from a human donor with classical Hodgkin lymphoma.

In nucleotides, the CDR3 is TGTGCCAGTGGGGGGTGGTACGAGCAGTACTTC. Its protein product is CASGGWYEQYF. The chain employs TRBV19 and TRBJ2-7; weak D call: TRBD2 (6 bases). The V and J ends lost 8 bases and 4 bases respectively, with 9 bases between them. The CDR3 is made up of 11 amino acids. The germline V gene has CDR1 LNHDA and CDR2 SQIVND (reference sequence).